A single sample gave rise to the 19 T cell receptor beta chains below, sequenced in a study of regulatory T cells in long-lasting Graves disease. Time point given: newly diagnosed GD, antithyroid drugs for less than 3 months. PBMCs provided the RNA from which the TCR library was made. The TCR beta library used iRepertoire HTBI primers with Arm-PCR amplification of CDR3. One entry per CDR3 protein results from TCRdb running MiXCR on the multiplex PCR reads. The sample records roughly 500,000 distinct CDR3 sequences, 13% being singletons. These data also featured in a second study, about T cells in Graves' hyperthyroidism and ophthalmopathy.

Here the sequenced sample was peripheral blood mononuclear cells (PBMCs), taken at new diagnosis, from a patient treated with antithyroid drugs. These receptor sequences come from a man aged 30 to 39 with Graves disease.

The table lists this clonotype with a count of one. This may be a read error: a much more frequent sequence differs by one nucleotide. Likely a read error: the CDR3 ends without its conserved phenylalanine or tryptophan. The J gene is TRBJ2-5, the V gene TRBV19; weak D call: TRBD2 (5 bases). The CDR3 loop spans 14 amino acids. Germline loops: CDR1 LNHDA, CDR2 SQIVND (reference sequence). V lost 8 bases and J 4 bases, leaving 17 bases between the germline ends. The CDR3 sequence is CASRKNAGGETQYS. Written as DNA, the CDR3 is TGTGCCAGTCGGAAGAATGCGGGCGGAGAGACCCAGTACTCC.

This clonotype was counted many times. V is TRBV27 and J is TRBJ2-7; TRBD2 agrees at 13 bases. Germline assignment: CDR1 MNHEY and CDR2 SMNVEV (reference sequence). J gave up 3 bases and V 2 bases, and 10 bases lay outside the gene matches. The CDR3 consists of 18 residues. CDR3 sequence: CASSLGLAGVGRDYEQYF. As DNA, the CDR3 is TGTGCCAGCAGTTTAGGACTAGCGGGAGTGGGCCGAGACTACGAGCAGTACTTC.

This clonotype appeared many times. The chain links TRBV18 to TRBJ2-1; unclear D gene. This CDR3 contains 14 residues. Germline-derived CDR1 and CDR2 are KGHSH and LQKENI. The V and J ends lost 3 bases and 7 bases respectively, with 13 bases between them. DNA for the CDR3: TGTGCCAGCTCACCCTATGGCGGACCTAATGAGCAGTTCTTC. Amino acid sequence: CASSPYGGPNEQFF.

Many counts were recorded for this clonotype. The genes are TRBV20-1 and TRBJ2-1, with 13 nucleotides matching TRBD2. The CDR3 contains 12 residues. V lost 7 bases, J lost 6 bases, and 0 bases stayed unmatched. CDR1 is DFQATT and CDR2 is SNEGSKA in the germline V gene (reference sequence). The CDR3 region is CSGTSGSNEQFF. The CDR3 region has the DNA TGCAGTGGGACTAGCGGGAGCAATGAGCAGTTCTTC.

This clonotype was seen more than once but under ten times. V gene TRBV12-3 or TRBV12-4 combines with J gene TRBJ1-2; D is perhaps TRBD1 (5 bases). V was cut by 6 bases and J by 8 bases, with 16 bases left in between. The CDR3 sequence is 13 residues long. DNA for the CDR3: TGTGCCAGCAGCCCCGACAGTCTGGACGGCTACACCTTC. Translated: CASSPDSLDGYTF.

V usage is TRBV6-9 and J usage is TRBJ2-1, with no clear D. V lost 3 bases and J 5 bases, leaving 11 bases between the germline ends. This CDR3 has 14 residues. Germline lookup yields CDR1 MNHGY and CDR2 SVAAGI. DNA of the CDR3: TGTGCCAGCAGTTACCGCCGGTCCCACAATGAGCAGTTCTTC. Its protein is CASSYRRSHNEQFF.

This clonotype was observed at least ten times. The chain recombines TRBV12-3 or TRBV12-4 with TRBJ2-7; tentative D call: TRBD2 (5 bases). Trimming stripped 3 bases from V and 5 bases from J, with 14 bases between. CDR3 length equals 14 residues. The CDR3 coding sequence is TGTGCCAGCAGTTTGCCAGGAAGGGAGCACGAGCAGTACTTC. Its translation: CASSLPGREHEQYF.

There are many counts of this clonotype. This chain connects TRBV25-1 to TRBJ2-3; TRBD2 matches at 8 bases. After removal of 1 base from V and 3 bases from J, the junction contained 9 bases not matched to a gene. Germline V gene data show CDR1 as MGHDK and CDR2 as SYGVNS. There are 17 residues in the CDR3. The CDR3 DNA is TGTGCCAGCAGTGAATCCGGGAGGGGTCGTATTACAGATACGCAGTATTTT. It is translated as CASSESGRGRITDTQYF.

This clonotype has more than one count but fewer than ten. The gene calls are TRBV10-2 and TRBJ2-7, with a tentative D call TRBD2 (5 bases). CDR3 length: 12 amino acids. V lost 4 bases and J 11 bases, leaving 15 bases between the germline ends. Germline CDR1 is WSHSY and CDR2 is SAAADI. The CDR3: CASSGTWYVEYF. In DNA form, the CDR3 reads TGCGCCAGCAGTGGGACTTGGTACGTGGAGTACTTC.

This clonotype appeared many times. V usage is TRBV5-1 and J usage is TRBJ2-3; D is possibly TRBD2 (6 bases). Germline loops: CDR1 SGHRS, CDR2 YFSETQ. The CDR3 is 14 residues long. Trimming removed 0 bases at V and 7 bases at J, with 12 bases between. The CDR3, as DNA: TGCGCCAGCAGCTTGGTCGGGACTTCGAATACGCAGTATTTT. It translates to CASSLVGTSNTQYF.

About this clonotype itself: One end of the junction varies from germline; a read error may be responsible. The chain uses TRBV7-9 and TRBJ2-1, with 13 bases lining up with TRBD2. The germline V gene encodes CDR1 SEHNR and CDR2 FQNEAQ (reference sequence). The CDR3 totals 15 residues. The CDR3 is CASSRTSGGAGEQFF. CDR3 DNA sequence: TGTGCTAGCAGCCGTACTAGCGGGGGGGCAGGTGAGCAGTTCTTC.

This chain uses TRBV12-3 or TRBV12-4 with TRBJ2-7; D is perhaps TRBD1 (6 bases). Trimming stripped 2 bases from V and 5 bases from J, with 13 bases between. The CDR3 is 14 amino acids. The CDR3 sequence is CASSLIGGRDEQYF. The CDR3 coding sequence is TGTGCCAGCAGTTTAATTGGGGGCCGGGACGAGCAGTACTTC.

This clonotype was recorded many times. This rearrangement joins TRBV12-3 or TRBV12-4 to TRBJ2-4, with D possibly being TRBD1 (5 bases). V lost 3 bases, J lost 4 bases, and 13 bases lay in between. The CDR3 is 15 residues long. Here the CDR3 reads CASSLVRQGKNIQYF. DNA for the CDR3: TGTGCCAGCAGTTTGGTGCGTCAGGGAAAAAACATTCAGTACTTC.

In this sample, this clonotype turned up a few times. The gene calls are TRBV9 and TRBJ1-2; 8 bases are shared with TRBD1. With V trimmed by 4 bases and J by 3 bases, 11 bases remained unmatched. Germline V gene lookup returns CDR1 SGDLS and CDR2 YYNGEE. The CDR3 runs to 16 residues. CDR3 coding DNA: TGTGCCAGCAGCCCAGAACCCGGGACAGGCCACTATGGCTACACCTTC. This translates into CASSPEPGTGHYGYTF.

This clonotype was seen ten or more times. V usage is TRBV27 and J usage is TRBJ1-4; the match to TRBD1 covers 8 bases. V shed 5 bases, J shed 3 bases, and the junction held 14 bases outside the gene matches. This CDR3 has 18 amino acids. Germline values: CDR1 MNHEY, CDR2 SMNVEV (reference sequence). This CDR3 is CASSKGTGGGWANEKLFF. The CDR3 DNA follows: TGTGCCAGCAGTAAAGGGACAGGTGGAGGTTGGGCTAATGAAAAACTGTTTTTT.

Concerning this clonotype: A much larger clone is a single base away; this may be a read error. This CDR3 is CSSSLGTTSGNTIYF. CDR3 DNA sequence: TGCTCCAGCAGCTTGGGCACGACCTCTGGAAACACCATATATTTT. The V gene is TRBV5-1, the J gene TRBJ1-3, with D hard to call. The germline V gene encodes CDR1 SGHRS and CDR2 YFSETQ. CDR3 size: 15 residues. Using reference TRBV5-1 and TRBJ1-3 for the parts outside the CDR3, the full variable domain is KAGVTQTPRYLIKTRGQQVTLSCSPISGHRSVSWYQQTPGQGLQFLFEYFSETQRNKGNFPGRFSGRQFSNSRSEMNVSTLELGDSALYLCSSSLGTTSGNTIYFGEGSWLTVV.

There are many counts of this clonotype. The rearrangement links TRBV15 to TRBJ1-4; D gene unclear. Trimming left V 4 bases short and J 0 bases short, with 9 bases between. The germline gives CDR1 LNHNV, CDR2 YYDKDF (reference sequence). This CDR3 contains 15 residues. The CDR3 here is CATSKRSSTNEKLFF. CDR3 coding DNA: TGTGCCACCAGCAAACGGTCGTCAACTAATGAAAAACTGTTTTTT.

This clonotype has ten or more counts. The rearrangement joins TRBV25-1 to TRBJ1-1; unclear D gene. V was cut by 6 bases and J by 4 bases, with 9 bases left in between. The CDR3 sequence is 12 residues long. Germline-derived CDR1 and CDR2 are MGHDK and SYGVNS. CDR3 residues: CASRFGVTEAFF. For the CDR3, the DNA is TGTGCCAGCAGATTTGGGGTCACTGAAGCTTTCTTT.

This clonotype has just a few counts. This could be a read error, since a much larger clone is one nucleotide away. The missing conserved phenylalanine or tryptophan at the end of this CDR3 makes a read error likely. V usage is TRBV12-3 or TRBV12-4 and J usage is TRBJ1-1, with 7 bases aligning to TRBD1. The CDR3 loop spans 19 amino acids. V was clipped by 5 bases and J by 4 bases; unmatched bases: 22. CDR3 bases: TGTGCCAGCAGTACCCTTAGAGGAGGGGGCATGGGTGAGGCCACTGAAGCTTTCCTT. Protein product: CASSTLRGGGMGEATEAFL.